The source of this T cell receptor (beta chain) is a study of type 1 regulatory T cells. Across the whole study: T-allo10 is an in vitro-generated, Tr1-enriched CD4 T cell product specific for alloantigen.

This clonotype is termed medium-sized. Via MiXCR, TCRdb re-called the reads, giving one row per CDR3 protein. Counted here are more than 2,000 distinct CDR3 sequences, roughly 6.8% occurring once; the ten biggest clones make up over 2%. The CDR3 runs 15 residues. The V gene lost 3 bases and the J gene lost 4 bases, with 13 bases spanning the gap. CDR1 SGHAT and CDR2 FQNNGV come from the germline V gene. The chain recombines TRBV11-2 with TRBJ2-1; the D gene is possibly TRBD1 (7 bases). The clonotype originates from a human donor in good health. The sequencing input was CD4+ T cells, either the whole sample or a sorted fraction (not recorded which). The CDR3 is CASSFGQGGYNEQFF. CDR3 bases: TGTGCCAGCAGCTTTGGCCAGGGGGGTTACAATGAGCAGTTCTTC.